Sequencing of this T cell receptor beta chain was carried out in a study of T-cell reconstitution after alpha-beta-depleted transplantation in children. General study results and limits: T cells produced anew were the main source of T-cell counts and diversity one year after transplant. Surviving recipient cells, namely T cells and thymic progenitors, were the source of high day-60 TCRbeta diversity in some patients. After transplant, at about two months, alpha-beta T cells were reportedly derived from several hundred expanded graft clones.

Germline V gene sequence: CDR1 MNHNS, CDR2 SASEGT. After removal of 7 bases from V and 0 bases from J, the junction contained 5 bases not matched to a gene. This CDR3 is built from 15 residues. With regard to this clonotype: Its antigen remains unknown.

Unique molecular identifiers were incorporated into the prepared TCRbeta library. MiXCR, applied by TCRdb to the PCR reads, yields one record per CDR3 protein. Among 450,000 to 700,000 distinct CDR3 sequences listed, approximately 30% were seen once. The gene calls are TRBV6-1 and TRBJ2-3; 9 nucleotides align to TRBD2. Sequenced here: PBMCs, sampled before TCRalphabeta/CD19-depleted stem cell transplant. This TCR came from a boy in the first two years of life with Wiskott-Aldrich syndrome, due to receive a stem cell transplant. The CDR3 bases are TGTGCCAGCACTCTTAGCGGGAGCAGCACAGATACGCAGTATTTT. Its translation: CASTLSGSSTDTQYF.